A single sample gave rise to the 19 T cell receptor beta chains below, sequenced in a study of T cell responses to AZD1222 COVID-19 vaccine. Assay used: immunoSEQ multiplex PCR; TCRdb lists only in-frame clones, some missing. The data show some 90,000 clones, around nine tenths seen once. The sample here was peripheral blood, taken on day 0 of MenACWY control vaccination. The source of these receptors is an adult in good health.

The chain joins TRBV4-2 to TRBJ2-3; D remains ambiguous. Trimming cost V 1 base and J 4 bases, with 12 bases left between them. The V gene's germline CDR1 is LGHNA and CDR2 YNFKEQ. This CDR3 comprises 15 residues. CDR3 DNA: TGTGCCAGCAGCCAAGGGACCCACCAAGCAGATACGCAGTATTTT. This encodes CASSQGTHQADTQYF.

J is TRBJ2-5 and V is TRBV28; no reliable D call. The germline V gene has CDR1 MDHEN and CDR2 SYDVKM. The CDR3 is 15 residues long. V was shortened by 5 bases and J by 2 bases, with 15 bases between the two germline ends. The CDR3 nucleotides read TGTGCCAGCAGTAAATATCCGGTACAGCAAGAGACCCAGTACTTC. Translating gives CASSKYPVQQETQYF.

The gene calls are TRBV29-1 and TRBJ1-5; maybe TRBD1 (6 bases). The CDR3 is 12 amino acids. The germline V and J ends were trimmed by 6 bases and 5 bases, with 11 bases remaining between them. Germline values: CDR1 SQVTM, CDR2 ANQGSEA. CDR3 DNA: TGCAGCGTCCGGGACATAGATCAGCCCCAGCATTTT. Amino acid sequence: CSVRDIDQPQHF.

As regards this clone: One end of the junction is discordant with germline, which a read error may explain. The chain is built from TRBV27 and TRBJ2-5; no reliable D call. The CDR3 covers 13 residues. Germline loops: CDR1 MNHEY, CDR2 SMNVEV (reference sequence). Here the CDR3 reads CASRFRQGETQYF. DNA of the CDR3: TGTGCCAGCCGTTTCCGCCAAGGAGAGACCCAGTACTTC.

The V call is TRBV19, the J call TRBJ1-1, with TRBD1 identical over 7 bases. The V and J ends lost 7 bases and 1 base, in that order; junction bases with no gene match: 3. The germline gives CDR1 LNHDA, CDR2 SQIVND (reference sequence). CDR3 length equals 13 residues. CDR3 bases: TGTGCCAGTACCGGGACAGCGAACACTGAAGCTTTCTTT. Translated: CASTGTANTEAFF.

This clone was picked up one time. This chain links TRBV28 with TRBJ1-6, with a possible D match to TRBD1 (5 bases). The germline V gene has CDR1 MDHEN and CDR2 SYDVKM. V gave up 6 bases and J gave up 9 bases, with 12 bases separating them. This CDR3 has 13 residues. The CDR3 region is CASRRDVRSPLHF. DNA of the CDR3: TGTGCCAGCAGGAGGGACGTTCGTTCACCCCTCCACTTT.

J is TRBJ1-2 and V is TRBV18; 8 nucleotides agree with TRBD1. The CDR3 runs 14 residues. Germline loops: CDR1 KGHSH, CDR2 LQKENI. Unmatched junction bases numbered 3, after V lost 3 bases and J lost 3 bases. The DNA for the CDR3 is TGTGCCAGCTCACCGACAGGGGAGGACTATGGCTACACCTTC. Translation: CASSPTGEDYGYTF.

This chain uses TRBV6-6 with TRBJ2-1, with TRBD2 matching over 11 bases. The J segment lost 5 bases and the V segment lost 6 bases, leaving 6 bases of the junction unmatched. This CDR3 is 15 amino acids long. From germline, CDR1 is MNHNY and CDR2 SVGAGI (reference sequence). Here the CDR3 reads CASSWGLAENNEQFF. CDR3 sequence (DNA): TGTGCCAGCAGCTGGGGACTAGCGGAGAACAATGAGCAGTTCTTC.

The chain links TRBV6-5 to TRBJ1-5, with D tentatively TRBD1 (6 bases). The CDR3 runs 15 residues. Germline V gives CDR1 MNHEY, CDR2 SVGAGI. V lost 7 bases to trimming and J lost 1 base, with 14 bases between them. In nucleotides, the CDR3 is TGTGCCAGCAAGGGGGGGGTCCTAAGCAATCAGCCCCAGCATTTT. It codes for CASKGGVLSNQPQHF.

CDR3 nucleotide sequence: TGTGCCATCAGTGCTGAGGGAGCCGGGGAGCTGTTTTTT. This encodes CAISAEGAGELFF. The chain is built from TRBV10-3 and TRBJ2-2; D perhaps matches TRBD2 (5 bases). V shed 4 bases and J shed 6 bases, with 9 bases lying between them. Germline V gene data show CDR1 as ENHRY and CDR2 as SYGVKD. The CDR3 has 13 residues.

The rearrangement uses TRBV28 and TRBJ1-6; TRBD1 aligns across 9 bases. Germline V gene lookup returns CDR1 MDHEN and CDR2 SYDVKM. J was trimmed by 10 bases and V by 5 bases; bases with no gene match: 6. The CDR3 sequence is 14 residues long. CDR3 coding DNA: TGTGCCAGCAGTCCGGGACAGGGTGGATCACCCCTCCACTTT. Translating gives CASSPGQGGSPLHF.

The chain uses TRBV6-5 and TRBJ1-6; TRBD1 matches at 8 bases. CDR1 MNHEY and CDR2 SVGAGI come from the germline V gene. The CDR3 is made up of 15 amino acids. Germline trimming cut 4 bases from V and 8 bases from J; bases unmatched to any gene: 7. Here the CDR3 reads CASSLWTGPDSPLHF. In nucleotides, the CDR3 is TGTGCCAGCAGTTTATGGACAGGGCCGGATTCACCCCTCCACTTT.

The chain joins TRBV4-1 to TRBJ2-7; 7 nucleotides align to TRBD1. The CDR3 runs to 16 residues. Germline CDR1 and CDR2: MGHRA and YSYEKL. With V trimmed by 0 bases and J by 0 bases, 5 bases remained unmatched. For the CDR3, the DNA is TGCGCCAGCAGCCAAGAAGCAGGGGGTAGCTCCTACGAGCAGTACTTC. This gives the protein CASSQEAGGSSYEQYF.

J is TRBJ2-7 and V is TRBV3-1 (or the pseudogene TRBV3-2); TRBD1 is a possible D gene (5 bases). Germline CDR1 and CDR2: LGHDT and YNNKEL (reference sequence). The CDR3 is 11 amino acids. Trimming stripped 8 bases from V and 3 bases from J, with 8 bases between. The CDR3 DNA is TGTGCCAGCGCCGGACACTACGAGCAGTACTTC. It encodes CASAGHYEQYF.

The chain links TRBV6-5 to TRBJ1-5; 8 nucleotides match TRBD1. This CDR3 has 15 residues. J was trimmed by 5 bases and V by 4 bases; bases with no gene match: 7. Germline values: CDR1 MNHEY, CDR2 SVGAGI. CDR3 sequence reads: CASSSGQGADQPQHF. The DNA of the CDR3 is TGTGCCAGCAGTTCTGGTCAGGGGGCAGATCAGCCCCAGCATTTT.

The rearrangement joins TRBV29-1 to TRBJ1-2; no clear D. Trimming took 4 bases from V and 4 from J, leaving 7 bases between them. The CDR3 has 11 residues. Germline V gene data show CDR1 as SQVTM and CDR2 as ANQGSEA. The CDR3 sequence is CSVGGLYGYTF. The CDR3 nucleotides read TGCAGCGTTGGAGGTCTCTATGGCTACACCTTC.

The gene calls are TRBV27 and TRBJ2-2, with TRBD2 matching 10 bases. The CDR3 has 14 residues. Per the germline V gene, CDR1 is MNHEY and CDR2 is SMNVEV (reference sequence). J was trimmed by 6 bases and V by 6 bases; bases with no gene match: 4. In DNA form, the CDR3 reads TGTGCCAGCAGCCACGGGACTAGCGCCGGGGAGCTGTTTTTT. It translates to CASSHGTSAGELFF.

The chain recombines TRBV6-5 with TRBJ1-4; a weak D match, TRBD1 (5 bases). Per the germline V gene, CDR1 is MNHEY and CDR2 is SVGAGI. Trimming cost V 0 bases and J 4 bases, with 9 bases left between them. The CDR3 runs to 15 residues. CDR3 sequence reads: CASSYSGRINEKLFF. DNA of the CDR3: TGTGCCAGCAGTTACTCGGGGCGGATTAATGAAAAACTGTTTTTT.

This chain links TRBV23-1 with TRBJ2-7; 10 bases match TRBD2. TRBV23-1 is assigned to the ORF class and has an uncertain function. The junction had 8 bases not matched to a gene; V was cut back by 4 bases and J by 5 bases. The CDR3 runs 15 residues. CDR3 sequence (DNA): TGCGCCAGCAGTCGTTCCGGGACTAGCGAGGACGAGCAGTACTTC. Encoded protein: CASSRSGTSEDEQYF.